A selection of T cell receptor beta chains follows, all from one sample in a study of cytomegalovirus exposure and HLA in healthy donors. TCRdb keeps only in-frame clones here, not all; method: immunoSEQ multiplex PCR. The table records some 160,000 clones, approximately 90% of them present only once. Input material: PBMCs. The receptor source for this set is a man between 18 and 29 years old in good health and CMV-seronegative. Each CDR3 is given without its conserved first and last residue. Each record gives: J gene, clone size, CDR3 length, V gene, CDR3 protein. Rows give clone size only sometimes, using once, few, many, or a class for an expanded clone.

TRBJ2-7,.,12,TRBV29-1,SVEGGLSSYEQY
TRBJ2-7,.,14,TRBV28,ASSSRHGLEVYEQY
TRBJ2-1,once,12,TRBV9,ASSVSRAANEQF
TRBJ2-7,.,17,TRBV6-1,ASSEGDRATSGRYREQY
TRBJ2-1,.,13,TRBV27,ASSRVIAGDNEQF
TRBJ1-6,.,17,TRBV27,ASSSLPRNRAAYNSPLH
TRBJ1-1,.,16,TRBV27,ASSMVRDLMVMNTEAF
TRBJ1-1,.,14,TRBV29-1,SVAKTGWGPNTEAF
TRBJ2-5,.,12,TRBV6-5,ASSYGQTAETQY
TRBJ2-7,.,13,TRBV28,ASSRGTGLPYEQY
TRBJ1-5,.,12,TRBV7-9,ASSSGESNQPQH
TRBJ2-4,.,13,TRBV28,ASSYRSLAKNIQY
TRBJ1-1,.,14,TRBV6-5,ASSYLLRGTNTEAF
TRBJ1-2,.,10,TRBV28,ASSLKLYGYT
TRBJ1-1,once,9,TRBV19,ASWGATEAF
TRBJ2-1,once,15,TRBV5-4,ASSLGASGVSYNEQF
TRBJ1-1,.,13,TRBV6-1,ASSEGVWGDTEAF
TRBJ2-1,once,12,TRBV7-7,ASSLGGRMNEQF
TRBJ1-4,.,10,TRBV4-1,ASSQEGDRLF
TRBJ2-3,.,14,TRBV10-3,AISGTSGDRTDTQY
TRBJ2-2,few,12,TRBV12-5,ASGPWGDTGELF
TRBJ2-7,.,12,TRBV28,ASSSGQVGYEQY
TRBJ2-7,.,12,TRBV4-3,ASSQVRDSYEQY
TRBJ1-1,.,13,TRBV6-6,ASSYASQGGTEAF
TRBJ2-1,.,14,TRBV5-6,ASSLVFTSGRDEQF
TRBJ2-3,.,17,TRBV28,ASSFGSGLAGPLRDTQY
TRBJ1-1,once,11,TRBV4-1,ASSQGAYTEAF
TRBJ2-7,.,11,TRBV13,ASSTHTSYEQY
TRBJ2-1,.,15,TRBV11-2,ASSLRTSGDLYNEQF
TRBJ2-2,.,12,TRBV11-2,ASGQGRSTGELF
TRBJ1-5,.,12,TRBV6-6,ASSDGQYNQPQH
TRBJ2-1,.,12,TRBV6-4,ASSLAGDYNEQF
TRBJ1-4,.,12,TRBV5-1,ASSLQGYNEKLF
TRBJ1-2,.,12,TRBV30,AWNNHREGYGYT
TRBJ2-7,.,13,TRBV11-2,ASSHHGTGGYEQY
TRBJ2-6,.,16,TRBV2,ASSESSGGTSGANVLT
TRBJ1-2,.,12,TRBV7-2,ASSLVGQGVGYT
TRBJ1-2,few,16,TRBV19,ASRRAGTGSWGFYGYT
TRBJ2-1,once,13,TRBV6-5,ASSSRTTPWNEQF
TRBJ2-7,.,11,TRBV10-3,ATSGGQRYEQY
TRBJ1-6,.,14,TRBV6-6,ASSYDGGTGYSPLH